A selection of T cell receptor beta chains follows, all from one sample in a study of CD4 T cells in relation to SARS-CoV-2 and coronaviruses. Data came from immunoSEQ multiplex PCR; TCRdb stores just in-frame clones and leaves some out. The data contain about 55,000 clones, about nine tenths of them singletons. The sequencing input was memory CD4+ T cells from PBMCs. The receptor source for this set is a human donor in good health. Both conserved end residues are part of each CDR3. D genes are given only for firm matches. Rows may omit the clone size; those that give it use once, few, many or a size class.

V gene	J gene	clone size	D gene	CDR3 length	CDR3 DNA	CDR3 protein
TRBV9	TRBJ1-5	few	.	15	TGTGCCAGCAGCGTAGGGGGGGGAAAAAATCAGCCCCAGCATTTT	CASSVGGGKNQPQHF
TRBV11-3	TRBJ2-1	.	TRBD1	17	TGTGCCAGCAGCTTAGATGGCGGTGTCAGGGGGCACAATGAGCAGTTCTTC	CASSLDGGVRGHNEQFF
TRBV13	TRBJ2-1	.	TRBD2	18	TGTGCCAGCAGCCCAGAGGGACTAGCGGGAGGAGGGTACAATGAGCAGTTCTTC	CASSPEGLAGGGYNEQFF
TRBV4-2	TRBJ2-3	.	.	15	TGTGCCAGCAGCCAATTTACAGGGGAGGGGGATACGCAGTATTTT	CASSQFTGEGDTQYF
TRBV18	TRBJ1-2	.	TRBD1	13	TGTGCCAGCTCACCCGGACAGGTGGATGGCTACACCTTC	CASSPGQVDGYTF
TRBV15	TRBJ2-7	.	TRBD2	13	TGTGCCACCAGCTGGGGGACTAGCGGGACCCCGCGTTTC	CATSWGTSGTPRF
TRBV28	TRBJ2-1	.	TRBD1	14	TGTGCCAGCAGTTTAGGGACAGGGGATCATGGGCAGTTCTTC	CASSLGTGDHGQFF
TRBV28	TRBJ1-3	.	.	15	TGTGCCAGCCATGGTACAGGGTACTCTGGAAACACCATATATTTT	CASHGTGYSGNTIYF
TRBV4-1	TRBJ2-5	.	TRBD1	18	TGCGCCAGCAGCCGCTCGACAGGGAGTACTGCAATGGAAGAGACCCAGTACTTC	CASSRSTGSTAMEETQYF
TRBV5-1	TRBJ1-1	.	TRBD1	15	TGCGCCAGCAGCTCACGGGACAGCTCGAGCACTGAAGCTTTCTTT	CASSSRDSSSTEAFF
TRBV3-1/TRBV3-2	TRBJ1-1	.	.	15	TGTGCCAGCAGCCAAAGGACACGGGAAAACACTGAAGCTTTCTTT	CASSQRTRENTEAFF
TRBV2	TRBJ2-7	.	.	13	TGTGCCAGCATGGTGGGGAGCAGCTACGAGCAGTACTTC	CASMVGSSYEQYF
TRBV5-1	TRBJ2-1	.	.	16	TGCGCCAGCAGCTTCCAGGGAAGGCACTCCTACAATGAGCAGTTCTTC	CASSFQGRHSYNEQFF
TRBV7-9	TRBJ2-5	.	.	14	TGTGCCAGCAGCTTAGTAGAGGGGAGGGAGACCCAGTACTTC	CASSLVEGRETQYF
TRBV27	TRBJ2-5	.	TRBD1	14	TGTGCCAGCAGTCCCCTGGGGACAGAAGAGACCCAGTACTTC	CASSPLGTEETQYF
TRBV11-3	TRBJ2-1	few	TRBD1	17	TGTGCCAGCAGCTTAGGGGTTGGGCAGGGGGCATACAATGAGCAGTTCTTC	CASSLGVGQGAYNEQFF
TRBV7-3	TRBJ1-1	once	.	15	TGTGCCAGCAGTCCAGTGGGGGGGCTCGTCACTGAAGCTTTCTTT	CASSPVGGLVTEAFF
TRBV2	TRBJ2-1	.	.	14	TGTGCCAGCAGTGAAGCTATGTCCTACAATGAGCAGTTCTTC	CASSEAMSYNEQFF
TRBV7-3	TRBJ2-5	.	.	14	TGTGCCAGCAGCCCATCCGGTTACCAAGAGACCCAGTACTTC	CASSPSGYQETQYF
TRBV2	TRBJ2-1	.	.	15	TGTGCCAGCAGTGACGAAAGCGGCCCTGGAAATGAGCAGTTCTTC	CASSDESGPGNEQFF
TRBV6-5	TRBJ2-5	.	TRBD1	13	TGTGCCAGCAGTCGGACAGGGAAGGAGACCCAGTACTTC	CASSRTGKETQYF
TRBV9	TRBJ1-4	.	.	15	TGTGCCAGCAGCGCGGAGGGTTCAACTAATGAAAAACTGTTTTTT	CASSAEGSTNEKLFF
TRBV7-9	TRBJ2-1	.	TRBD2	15	TGTGCCAGCAGCTTTCTAGCGGGGGCCTACAATGAGCAGTTCTTC	CASSFLAGAYNEQFF
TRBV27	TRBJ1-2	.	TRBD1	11	TGTGCCACCGGACAGGGGCATGGCTACACCTTC	CATGQGHGYTF
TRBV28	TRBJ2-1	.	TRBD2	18	TGTGCCAGCAGTTTTTTGGGGGGCGGGACTAGCGGGAGCAATGAGCAGTTCTTC	CASSFLGGGTSGSNEQFF
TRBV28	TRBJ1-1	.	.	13	TGTGCCAGCAGTTTCCCTAAGGCGGGGGCTTCGTTCTTT	CASSFPKAGASFF
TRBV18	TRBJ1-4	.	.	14	TGTGCCAGCTCATCGACAAACTCCAATGAAAAACTGTTTTTT	CASSSTNSNEKLFF
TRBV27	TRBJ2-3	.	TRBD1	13	TGTGCCAGCAGAGGGACAGCGGTGGATACGCAGTATTTT	CASRGTAVDTQYF
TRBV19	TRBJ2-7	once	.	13	TGTGCCAGTAGCCGACAGGTGGGCTACGAGCAGTACTTC	CASSRQVGYEQYF
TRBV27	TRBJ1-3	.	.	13	TGTGCCAGCAGTCAGGGATCCGGAAACACCATATATTTT	CASSQGSGNTIYF
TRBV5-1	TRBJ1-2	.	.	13	TGCGCCAGCAGCTTCGAGGGGACGGGAGGCTACACCTTC	CASSFEGTGGYTF
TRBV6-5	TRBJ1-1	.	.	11	TGTGCCAGTCGTCTAGGTGTTGAAGCTTTCTTT	CASRLGVEAFF
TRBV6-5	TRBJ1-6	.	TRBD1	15	TGTGCCAGCAGAAAATTGGTGACAGGGGGTCTCTCCCTCCACTTT	CASRKLVTGGLSLHF